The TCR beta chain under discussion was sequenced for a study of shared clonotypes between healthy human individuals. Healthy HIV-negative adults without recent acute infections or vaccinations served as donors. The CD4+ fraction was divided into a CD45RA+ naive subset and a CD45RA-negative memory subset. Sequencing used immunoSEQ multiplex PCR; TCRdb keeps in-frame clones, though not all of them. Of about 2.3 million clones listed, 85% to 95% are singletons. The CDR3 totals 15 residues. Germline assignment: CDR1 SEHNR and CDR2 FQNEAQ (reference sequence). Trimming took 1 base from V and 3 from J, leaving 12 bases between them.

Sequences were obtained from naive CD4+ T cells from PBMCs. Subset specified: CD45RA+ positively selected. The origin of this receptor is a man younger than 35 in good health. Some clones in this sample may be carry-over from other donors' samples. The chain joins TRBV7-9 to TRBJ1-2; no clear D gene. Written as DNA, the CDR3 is TGTGCCAGCAGCTTAGTCGGAACCGAGGACTATGGCTACACCTTC. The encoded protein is CASSLVGTEDYGYTF.